Below are 25 T cell receptor beta chains sequenced from a single sample in a study of T cell responses to AZD1222 COVID-19 vaccine. Sequencing used immunoSEQ multiplex PCR; TCRdb keeps in-frame clones, though not all of them. The sample lists some 150,000 clones, around nine tenths seen once, with approximately 4.5% in the top ten. The sample was peripheral blood, taken on day 0 of AZD1222 vaccination. Source of these receptors: an adult in good health.

J is TRBJ2-7 and V is TRBV13; TRBD2 matches at 11 bases. The V gene end was trimmed by 5 bases and the J gene end by 5 bases; junction bases not matched to a gene: 2. The CDR3 sequence is 13 residues long. CDR1 is PRHDT, CDR2 FYEKMQ, per germline (reference sequence). CDR3 coding DNA: TGTGCCAGCAGCCTAGCGGGGGGCAACGAGCAGTACTTC. Its translation is CASSLAGGNEQYF.

The chain couples TRBV7-2 to TRBJ1-6, with D unclear. V lost 2 bases to trimming and J lost 6 bases, with 14 bases between them. Germline assignment: CDR1 SGHTA and CDR2 FQGNSA. The CDR3 has 16 residues. The CDR3 bases are TGTGCCAGCAGCTTAAGGGCAGCCCGGTTTAATTCACCCCTCCACTTT. Translating gives CASSLRAARFNSPLHF.

The rearrangement joins TRBV13 to TRBJ1-1; 11 bases match TRBD1. Trimming removed 5 bases from V and 4 bases from J; junction bases left unmatched: 3. The CDR3 is made up of 14 amino acids. Germline assignment: CDR1 PRHDT and CDR2 FYEKMQ (reference sequence). The CDR3 protein is CASSPGQGGTEAFF. As DNA, the CDR3 is TGTGCCAGCAGCCCGGGACAGGGGGGCACTGAAGCTTTCTTT.

Here the CDR3 DNA reads TGTGCCAGCAGTGAATCCAGACGGCTTCCCCAAGAGACCCAGTACTTC. Its translation: CASSESRRLPQETQYF. The chain couples TRBV6-1 to TRBJ2-5; D not resolved. The germline V gene encodes CDR1 MNHNS and CDR2 SASEGT. This CDR3 spans 16 amino acids. V was cut by 2 bases and J by 1 base, with 14 bases left in between.

The V and J genes are TRBV2 and TRBJ1-4; no clear D. Trimming shortened V by 3 bases and J by 12 bases, and 14 bases separated the two germline ends. Germline V gene sequence: CDR1 SNHLY, CDR2 FYNNEI. This CDR3 spans 13 amino acids. The CDR3 sequence: CASSDWPVWQLFF. The CDR3, as DNA: TGTGCCAGCAGTGATTGGCCAGTGTGGCAACTGTTTTTT.

The chain couples TRBV18 to TRBJ1-1, with a weak D call TRBD1 (5 bases). This CDR3 comprises 13 residues. From germline, CDR1 is KGHSH and CDR2 LQKENI. Deletions cut 4 bases from V and 3 bases from J, with 9 bases between. The CDR3 reads CASSQGRDTEAFF. CDR3 coding DNA: TGTGCCAGCTCACAGGGGCGGGACACTGAAGCTTTCTTT.

V gene TRBV2 combines with J gene TRBJ2-2; 9 bases match TRBD1. The CDR3 sequence is 15 residues long. Germline CDR1 and CDR2: SNHLY and FYNNEI. Unmatched junction bases numbered 3, after V lost 6 bases and J lost 1 base. Written as DNA, the CDR3 is TGTGCCAGCAGAGGGGACAGGGTGAACACCGGGGAGCTGTTTTTT. As protein: CASRGDRVNTGELFF. The full variable domain, completed using reference TRBV2 and TRBJ2-2, is EPEVTQTPSHQVTQMGQEVILRCVPISNHLYFYWYRQILGQKVEFLVSFYNNEISEKSEIFDDQFSVERPDGSNFTLKIRSTKLEDSAMYFCASRGDRVNTGELFFGEGSRLTVL.

The J gene is TRBJ1-2, the V gene TRBV2; D call uncertain. CDR3 length: 14 amino acids. Germline CDR1 and CDR2: SNHLY and FYNNEI. The V end was cut by 6 bases, the J end by 5 bases, with 16 bases between. The CDR3 is CASRGNILLYGYTF. The CDR3 DNA reads as TGTGCCAGCAGGGGTAATATCCTACTATATGGCTACACCTTC. Full variable domain (missing parts from reference TRBV2 and TRBJ1-2): EPEVTQTPSHQVTQMGQEVILRCVPISNHLYFYWYRQILGQKVEFLVSFYNNEISEKSEIFDDQFSVERPDGSNFTLKIRSTKLEDSAMYFCASRGNILLYGYTFGSGTRLTVV.

V and J are TRBV5-1 and TRBJ1-2; 7 nucleotides agree with TRBD1. V shed 5 bases and J 4 bases; nucleotides not matched to a gene: 11. The germline CDR1 and CDR2 sequences are SGHRS and YFSETQ. CDR3 length: 15 amino acids. The CDR3 reads CASRSSRDSPYGYTF. CDR3 nucleotides: TGCGCCAGCAGAAGCTCCCGGGACAGTCCCTATGGCTACACCTTC. Full variable domain (outside the CDR3, taken from reference TRBV5-1 and TRBJ1-2): KAGVTQTPRYLIKTRGQQVTLSCSPISGHRSVSWYQQTPGQGLQFLFEYFSETQRNKGNFPGRFSGRQFSNSRSEMNVSTLELGDSALYLCASRSSRDSPYGYTFGSGTRLTVV.

This rearrangement joins TRBV19 to TRBJ1-1; 9 bases are shared with TRBD1. Looked up from germline, CDR1 is LNHDA and CDR2 is SQIVND (reference sequence). The CDR3 contains 13 residues. The trim removed 10 bases at V and 10 bases at J, leaving 13 bases unmatched. This CDR3 is CATGSGTGSSAFF. CDR3 coding DNA: TGTGCCACCGGATCCGGGACAGGGTCCTCAGCTTTCTTT. Full variable domain (remainder filled in from reference TRBV19 and TRBJ1-1): DGGITQSPKYLFRKEGQNVTLSCEQNLNHDAMYWYRQDPGQGLRLIYYSQIVNDFQKGDIAEGYSVSREKKESFPLTVTSAQKNPTAFYLCATGSGTGSSAFFGQGTRLTVV.

The chain joins TRBV27 to TRBJ1-5, with a possible D match to TRBD1 (6 bases). Germline lookup yields CDR1 MNHEY and CDR2 SMNVEV (reference sequence). V was pared by 10 bases and J by 3 bases, with 13 bases between. This CDR3 region has 13 residues. CDR3 sequence: CATKGGNNQPQHF. Written as DNA, the CDR3 is TGTGCCACCAAGGGGGGCAACAATCAGCCCCAGCATTTT.

The chain combines TRBV5-1 with TRBJ1-1; D uncertain. V lost 0 bases, J lost 2 bases, and 17 bases lay in between. There are 17 residues in the CDR3. CDR1 SGHRS and CDR2 YFSETQ come from the germline V gene. The CDR3 here is CASSLGMGGLRNTEAFF. Written as DNA, the CDR3 is TGCGCCAGCAGCTTGGGGATGGGCGGCCTGAGAAACACTGAAGCTTTCTTT.

This chain uses TRBV2 with TRBJ1-4; no definite D call. CDR1 and CDR2 (germline): SNHLY, FYNNEI. This CDR3 is 14 amino acids long. V was cut by 4 bases and J by 0 bases, with 6 bases left in between. CDR3 DNA sequence: TGTGCCAGCAGTGTCGAAGCAACTAATGAAAAACTGTTTTTT. It translates to CASSVEATNEKLFF.

A single count supports this clone. This sequence joins TRBV18 and TRBJ2-3; D gene uncertain. The V end lost 8 bases, the J end lost 2 bases, and 11 bases lay between the germline ends. The CDR3 is made up of 13 amino acids. Germline CDR1 is KGHSH and CDR2 is LQKENI. The CDR3 reads CASRDTNTDTQYF. The CDR3 DNA sequence: TGTGCCAGCCGAGATACAAACACAGATACGCAGTATTTT.

This chain links TRBV11-2 with TRBJ2-5; D uncertain. The CDR3 runs to 12 residues. Germline CDR1 is SGHAT and CDR2 is FQNNGV. V lost 5 bases and J lost 2, with 6 bases in between. This CDR3 reads CASSGTQETQYF. The CDR3 DNA sequence: TGTGCCAGCAGCGGAACGCAAGAGACCCAGTACTTC. Full variable domain (remainder filled in from reference TRBV11-2 and TRBJ2-5): EAGVAQSPRYKIIEKRQSVAFWCNPISGHATLYWYQQILGQGPKLLIQFQNNGVVDDSQLPKDRFSAERLKGVDSTLKIQPAKLEDSAVYLCASSGTQETQYFGPGTRLLVL.

The table lists this clone with a count of one. The chain couples TRBV7-9 to TRBJ1-2; D ambiguous. This CDR3 contains 14 residues. The V end lost 5 bases, the J end lost 4 bases, and 14 bases lay between the germline ends. Germline V gives CDR1 SEHNR, CDR2 FQNEAQ (reference sequence). The CDR3 reads CASSPPGRAYGYTF. DNA of the CDR3: TGTGCCAGCAGCCCGCCCGGCAGAGCCTATGGCTACACCTTC.

The CDR3 DNA reads as TGCGCCAGCAGCTTGGGACTAGCGGGGGGGCGAAGCACAGATACGCAGTATTTT. This gives the protein CASSLGLAGGRSTDTQYF. This sequence joins TRBV5-1 and TRBJ2-3; 14 nucleotides match TRBD2. Germline-derived CDR1 and CDR2 are SGHRS and YFSETQ. V lost 0 bases to trimming and J lost 0 bases; unmatched junction nucleotides: 3. The CDR3 length is 18 residues.

The rearrangement uses TRBV28 and TRBJ2-1, with TRBD2 identical over 12 bases. V lost 4 bases to trimming and J lost 6 bases; unmatched junction nucleotides: 10. The germline CDR1 and CDR2 sequences are MDHEN and SYDVKM. This CDR3 has 17 residues. CDR3 DNA: TGTGCCAGCAGTTCCCGATTACTAGCGGGAGGCGGCAATGAGCAGTTCTTC. This sequence encodes CASSSRLLAGGGNEQFF. The whole variable domain, filled in from reference TRBV28 and TRBJ2-1, reads DVKVTQSSRYLVKRTGEKVFLECVQDMDHENMFWYRQDPGLGLRLIYFSYDVKMKEKGDIPEGYSVSREKKERFSLILESASTNQTSMYLCASSSRLLAGGGNEQFFGPGTRLTVL.

This chain connects TRBV6-5 to TRBJ1-1; D is possibly TRBD1 (5 bases). The V end was cut by 5 bases, the J end by 5 bases, with 12 bases between. The V gene's germline CDR1 is MNHEY and CDR2 SVGAGI. The CDR3 is 13 residues long. The CDR3 is CASSRAGRTEAFF. CDR3 nucleotides: TGTGCCAGCAGTCGCGCAGGGAGAACTGAAGCTTTCTTT.

A single count supports this clone. The gene calls are TRBV19 and TRBJ2-4; no reliable D call. The V and J ends lost 5 bases and 0 bases respectively, with 8 bases between them. This CDR3 has 14 amino acids. Germline CDR1 is LNHDA and CDR2 is SQIVND (reference sequence). CDR3 in DNA: TGTGCCAGTAGTGCCTCTATAGCCAAAAACATTCAGTACTTC. This codes for CASSASIAKNIQYF.

The V gene is TRBV18, the J gene TRBJ2-7; D gene ambiguous. CDR3 size: 14 residues. Germline values: CDR1 KGHSH, CDR2 LQKENI. The ends were cut back, 1 base at V and 0 bases at J, with 7 bases in the middle. CDR3 nucleotide sequence: TGTGCCAGCTCACCACGGTCGCCCTCCTACGAGCAGTACTTC. Protein: CASSPRSPSYEQYF.

The CDR3 is CASRPNPLDGYTF. CDR3 nucleotides: TGTGCCAGCAGGCCGAACCCCTTAGATGGCTACACCTTC. This sequence joins TRBV7-9 and TRBJ1-2; D is unresolved. The CDR3 consists of 13 residues. Per germline, CDR1 SEHNR and CDR2 FQNEAQ (reference sequence). The V end was cut by 6 bases, the J end by 6 bases, with 14 bases between.

With respect to this clone: At the DNA level, this CDR3 is encoded by other sequences in the same sample as well. This chain joins TRBV28 and TRBJ2-7, with D unclear. Germline CDR1 and CDR2: MDHEN and SYDVKM. Trimming left V 6 bases short and J 1 base short, with 4 bases between. This CDR3 has 11 residues. CDR3 in DNA: TGTGCCAGCAGCCAATCCTACGAGCAGTACTTC. Its protein is CASSQSYEQYF.

This clone turned up a few times. The V call is TRBV30, the J call TRBJ2-1; 11 nucleotides line up with TRBD1. The CDR3 has 17 amino acids. Unmatched junction bases numbered 8, after V lost 0 bases and J lost 4 bases. Germline V gene data show CDR1 as GTSNPN and CDR2 as SVGIG (reference sequence). In nucleotides, the CDR3 is TGTGCCTGGAGTGTACTCCCGGGACAGGGGGTGTACAATGAGCAGTTCTTC. Amino acid sequence: CAWSVLPGQGVYNEQFF.

The chain couples TRBV6-4 to TRBJ2-2; D remains unclear. Germline CDR1 is MRHNA and CDR2 is SNTAGT. CDR3 length: 13 amino acids. V was trimmed by 4 bases and J by 0 bases, leaving 3 bases between them. The CDR3 protein is CASSAANTGELFF. The CDR3 region has the DNA TGTGCCAGCAGTGCTGCGAACACCGGGGAGCTGTTTTTT.